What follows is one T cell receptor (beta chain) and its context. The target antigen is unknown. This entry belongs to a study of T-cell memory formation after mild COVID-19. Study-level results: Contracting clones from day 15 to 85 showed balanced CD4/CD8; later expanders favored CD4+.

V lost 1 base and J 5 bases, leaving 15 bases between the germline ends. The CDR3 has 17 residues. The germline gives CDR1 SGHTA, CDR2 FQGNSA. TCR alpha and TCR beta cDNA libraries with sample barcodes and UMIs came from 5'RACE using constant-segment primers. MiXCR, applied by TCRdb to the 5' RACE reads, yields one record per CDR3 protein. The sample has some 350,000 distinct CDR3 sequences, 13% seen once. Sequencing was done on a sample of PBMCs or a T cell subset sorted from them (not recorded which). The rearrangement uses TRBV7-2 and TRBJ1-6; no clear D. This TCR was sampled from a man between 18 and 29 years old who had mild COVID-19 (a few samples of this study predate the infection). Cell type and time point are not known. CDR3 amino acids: CASSLVPRGLDNSPLHF. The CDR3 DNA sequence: TGTGCCAGCAGCTTAGTCCCTCGTGGGCTGGATAATTCACCCCTCCACTTT.